This T cell receptor beta chain appears in the sequencing data of a study of blood T cell repertoires in COVID-19. Original handling: Estimation of nucleated cell counts was performed using reference gene primer amplification. Clones were read by immunoSEQ multiplex PCR, and TCRdb kept only the in-frame ones, dropping some. V and J calls and clone size are given by that table; D and trimming were obtained from the DNA. The sample gives more than 110,000 clones, approximately 85% of which show up once; 2.5% to 3% is in the top ten. The sequence came from a man in his forties or fifties with acute or convalescent COVID-19. The sample taken for sequencing was peripheral blood.

The CDR3 loop reads CATSDSARVSGANVLTF. CDR3 coding DNA: TGTGCCACCAGTGATTCAGCCCGGGTCTCTGGGGCCAACGTCCTGACTTTC. The rearrangement uses TRBV24-1 and TRBJ2-6; D not certain. The CDR3 extends over 17 amino acids. Germline CDR1 and CDR2: KGHDR and SFDVKD. Trimming removed 2 bases from V and 0 bases from J, with 10 bases in between.